This TCR beta chain was identified in a study of blood T cell repertoires in COVID-19 (TCRdb year 2020). Background for the entire study: The collaborator samples originated in the United States, Italy and Spain and spanned the acute and convalescent phases of COVID-19. The material from the prospective study consisted of cDNA or gDNA derived from T cells, B-cell-depleted T cells, or PBMCs. The dataset comprised deeply sampled blood TCRbeta repertoires from subjects exposed to, actively infected with, or recovered from COVID-19. The repertoires were made available in a free public database intended to serve as a resource for research on the immune response to SARS-CoV-2. The samples were drawn from the first 160 participants of the ongoing ImmuneRACE study and from over a thousand subjects provided by 6 global collaborators. Sample metadata almost always included a de-identified subject ID, COVID-19 status, age in years and sex. HLA class I and class II types, where available, came from metadata supplied by the sample provider rather than from assay-based typing.

From the germline V gene, CDR1 is LGHNT and CDR2 is FRNRAP. From the cysteine through the phenylalanine, the CDR3 covers 17 amino acids. Here the CDR3 DNA is all that survives: 51 bases in frame from base 1. Ends trimmed: V by 0 bases, J by 0 bases; bases unmatched to a gene: 5. The immunoSEQ Assay, a bias-controlled multiplex PCR, was used to amplify TCRbeta CDR3 regions from genomic DNA. On the study's bioinformatics: The number of nucleated cells in each sample was estimated by amplification of reference gene primers within the assay. Sequence reads were collapsed and filtered to measure the absolute abundance of every unique TCRbeta CDR3 rearrangement. For each sample, productive Simpson clonality was calculated as the square root of Simpson's diversity index across productive rearrangements. TCRdb stores this immuneACCESS table with in-frame sequences only. Part of the clones is absent; in the studies checked, under half of the shortfall reflects unresolved V genes, and no reason is known for the rest. The DNA was the basis for D and trimming; V, J and clone size are from that table. In all, the sample holds tens of thousands of clones, and roughly 81% of those were seen once. The ten largest clonotypes hold about 13% of the sample.

Whole blood was collected in K2EDTA tubes by collaborating institutions according to the institutions' own protocols. For TCRbeta analysis, collaborators shipped samples in one of three forms: frozen whole blood, isolated PBMCs, or DNA extracted from either of those sample types. A note on this clone: Its antigen is currently not known. Base qualities are not provided; no much larger clone lies one nucleotide away.

Overall study results and their limits: The amount of clinical and demographic metadata varied by source and participant and was provided uncurated.

The receptor chain draws on TRBV12-5 and TRBJ2-7, with TRBD1 identical over 10 junction bases. The sequencing input was peripheral blood. This clonotype was sampled from a human donor in a cohort sampled during active COVID-19. The DNA sequence is TGTGCTAGTGGTTTGGTAAGGGGACAGGGGATCTCCTACGAGCAGTACTTC. It is translated as CASGLVRGQGISYEQYF. The CDR3 plus the reference TRBV12-5 and TRBJ2-7 genes for the other parts give the full variable domain: DARVTQTPRHKVTEMGQEVTMRCQPILGHNTVFWYRQTMMQGLELLAYFRNRAPLDDSGMPKDRFSAEMPDATLATLKIQPSEPRDSAVYFCASGLVRGQGISYEQYFGPGTRLTVT.